Listed below are T cell receptor beta chains from one sample, sequenced in a study of cytomegalovirus exposure and HLA in healthy donors. The assay was immunoSEQ multiplex PCR, and TCRdb's table has in-frame clones only and misses some. Of approximately 150,000 clones listed, roughly 80% are singletons. Sequenced material: PBMCs. Receptors originate from a woman between 50 and 59 years old in good health and CMV-seropositive. The CDR3 runs from the conserved cysteine through the conserved F or W. A D gene is named only where the DNA matches it firmly. Only some rows state a clone size, as once, few, many or a class for expanded clones.

CDR3aa	CDR3nt	d_gene	v_gene	j_gene	abundance
CASSSPGQGAWGYTF	TGTGCCAGCAGTTCACCGGGACAGGGGGCTTGGGGCTACACCTTC	TRBD1	TRBV28	TRBJ1-2	few
CASSRDWQETQYF	TGTGCCAGCAGCCGGGACTGGCAAGAGACCCAGTACTTC	-	TRBV7-2	TRBJ2-5	-
CASSPGAGATDTQYF	TGTGCCAGCAGTCCAGGAGCAGGGGCAACAGATACGCAGTATTTT	-	TRBV27	TRBJ2-3	few
CASLTSGGSYEQYF	TGTGCCAGCTTAACTAGCGGGGGATCCTACGAGCAGTACTTC	TRBD2	TRBV6-1	TRBJ2-7	-
CASSLLARGAEAFF	TGTGCCAGCAGTCTTCTCGCACGCGGGGCTGAAGCTTTCTTT	-	TRBV6-6	TRBJ1-1	few
CASSFRQGSYEQYF	TGTGCCAGCAGCTTCCGGCAGGGTTCCTACGAGCAGTACTTC	-	TRBV12-1	TRBJ2-7	few
CATSRDELAGSRDTQYF	TGTGCCACCAGCAGAGATGAACTAGCGGGGAGCAGAGATACGCAGTATTTT	TRBD2	TRBV15	TRBJ2-3	-
CASSLVGASGGVSTDTQYF	TGTGCCAGCAGCTTAGTGGGAGCTAGCGGGGGGGTGAGCACAGATACGCAGTATTTT	TRBD2	TRBV7-3	TRBJ2-3	once
CASSPRLAGGNEQFF	TGTGCCAGCAGTCCCCGGCTAGCGGGGGGGAATGAGCAGTTCTTC	TRBD2	TRBV9	TRBJ2-1	-
CASSADPLAGKNIQYF	TGCGCCAGCAGCGCAGATCCGCTCGCGGGCAAAAACATTCAGTACTTC	-	TRBV5-1	TRBJ2-4	-
CASSPGLPNTGELFF	TGTGCCAGCAGTCCAGGGCTACCGAACACCGGGGAGCTGTTTTTT	-	TRBV6-1	TRBJ2-2	-
CTSSPLPRDRSMNTEAFF	TGCACCAGCAGTCCTCTACCCCGGGACAGAAGCATGAACACTGAAGCTTTCTTT	-	TRBV1	TRBJ1-1	-
CASSPGAGGRYGYTF	TGCGCCAGCAGCCCCGGCGCAGGGGGCAGATATGGCTACACCTTC	TRBD1	TRBV5-1	TRBJ1-2	-
CSVASGPQGRAFF	TGCAGCGTTGCCTCAGGACCACAGGGTCGTGCTTTCTTT	-	TRBV29-1	TRBJ1-1	-
CASSVGGRLAGELFF	TGTGCCAGCAGCGTGGGGGGGCGTCTGGCCGGGGAGCTGTTTTTT	-	TRBV9	TRBJ2-2	-
CASQRTGGNYGYTF	TGTGCCAGCCAGAGGACAGGGGGCAACTATGGCTACACCTTC	TRBD1	TRBV18	TRBJ1-2	-
CASSSGTSADTQYF	TGCGCCAGCAGCTCCGGGACTAGCGCAGATACGCAGTATTTT	TRBD2	TRBV5-1	TRBJ2-3	-
CASSLTSGGSYEQYF	TGTGCCAGCAGCTTGACTAGCGGTGGTTCCTACGAGCAGTACTTC	TRBD2	TRBV11-2	TRBJ2-7	few
CASSLLVDEGYTF	TGCGCCAGCAGCTTGTTAGTAGATGAAGGCTACACCTTC	-	TRBV5-1	TRBJ1-2	-
CASSERALTSTDTQYF	TGTGCCAGCAGTGAAAGAGCATTAACTAGCACAGATACGCAGTATTTT	-	TRBV6-1	TRBJ2-3	-
CASSVGGGGQVTYNEQFF	TGTGCCAGCAGCGTAGGAGGGGGGGGACAGGTCACCTACAATGAGCAGTTCTTC	-	TRBV9	TRBJ2-1	-
CASSYSRGRSGYTF	TGTGCCAGCAGTTACTCGCGGGGGAGGAGTGGCTACACCTTC	-	TRBV6-5	TRBJ1-2	-
CASSGQGRGYTF	TGTGCCAGCAGTGGACAGGGTAGAGGCTACACCTTC	TRBD1	TRBV25-1	TRBJ1-2	-
CASRVLQGNLNTEAFF	TGTGCCAGCAGGGTACTACAGGGGAATTTGAACACTGAAGCTTTCTTT	TRBD1	TRBV2	TRBJ1-1	-
CATKGQLNTEAFF	TGTGCCACCAAGGGACAGCTGAACACTGAAGCTTTCTTT	TRBD1	TRBV6-1	TRBJ1-1	-
CASSPDGVGYTF	TGTGCCAGCTCTCCTGACGGGGTTGGCTACACCTTC	-	TRBV18	TRBJ1-2	-
CASSVGQEFNQPQHF	TGTGCCAGCAGTGTTGGACAGGAGTTTAATCAGCCCCAGCATTTT	TRBD1	TRBV6-1	TRBJ1-5	-
CASSHPGTGRPYEQYF	TGTGCCAGCAGCCACCCCGGGACAGGGAGGCCCTACGAGCAGTACTTC	TRBD1	TRBV14	TRBJ2-7	-
CSVTGRNYGYTF	TGCAGCGTAACAGGGAGAAACTATGGCTACACCTTC	-	TRBV29-1	TRBJ1-2	-
CASSTSEGQGTYGYTF	TGTGCCAGTAGTACATCTGAAGGACAGGGGACCTATGGCTACACCTTC	TRBD1	TRBV19	TRBJ1-2	-
CASSIGPLGGGYTF	TGTGCCAGTAGTATAGGCCCCCTCGGGGGTGGCTACACCTTC	-	TRBV19	TRBJ1-2	-
CASNGDRGFTEAFF	TGTGCCAGTAATGGGGACAGGGGTTTCACTGAAGCTTTCTTT	TRBD1	TRBV19	TRBJ1-1	many
CASSLIAGGPGANVLTF	TGCGCCAGCAGCTTAATAGCGGGGGGGCCTGGGGCCAACGTCCTGACTTTC	TRBD2	TRBV5-1	TRBJ2-6	-
CASSYGTFTPLHF	TGTGCCAGCAGTTACGGGACATTTACACCCCTCCACTTT	-	TRBV6-6	TRBJ1-6	-
CASSFASGLSRAQYF	TGTGCCAGCAGCTTCGCCTCGGGACTGAGTAGAGCGCAGTATTTT	-	TRBV5-6	TRBJ2-3	-
CASSLYMVNTGELFF	TGTGCCAGCAGTCTTTACATGGTTAACACCGGGGAGCTGTTTTTT	-	TRBV2	TRBJ2-2	-
CASSQDQVSGALSYEQYF	TGCGCCAGCAGCCAAGATCAAGTTAGCGGGGCGCTTTCCTACGAGCAGTACTTC	TRBD2	TRBV4-1	TRBJ2-7	-
CASRTGIVDTQYF	TGCGCCAGCAGGACAGGGATTGTAGATACGCAGTATTTT	TRBD1	TRBV5-1	TRBJ2-3	-
CASSSQGKNTEAFF	TGCGCCAGCAGCTCTCAGGGAAAAAACACTGAAGCTTTCTTT	-	TRBV5-1	TRBJ1-1	-
CASRVSRGPGTEAFF	TGTGCCAGCAGGGTTTCCAGGGGGCCTGGCACTGAAGCTTTCTTT	TRBD1	TRBV6-5	TRBJ1-1	once
CASSLGQGEEAFF	TGTGCCAGCAGCCTCGGACAGGGAGAAGAAGCTTTCTTT	TRBD1	TRBV7-6	TRBJ1-1	-
CASRLLQVANTGELFF	TGTGCCAGTCGCTTACTACAGGTCGCGAACACCGGGGAGCTGTTTTTT	-	TRBV19	TRBJ2-2	-
CASSAEGSSNSPLHF	TGTGCCAGCAGTGCCGAGGGTTCTTCTAATTCACCCCTCCACTTT	-	TRBV6-5	TRBJ1-6	-
CASSLGGNQNTEAFF	TGTGCCAGCAGCTTAGGAGGAAACCAGAACACTGAAGCTTTCTTT	-	TRBV11-3	TRBJ1-1	-
CASRGGKLFF	TGTGCCAGTAGGGGGGGAAAACTGTTTTTT	-	TRBV6-1	TRBJ1-4	-
CASSSSRVQGFSYEQYF	TGTGCCAGTAGTTCGTCTCGGGTTCAGGGGTTCTCCTACGAGCAGTACTTC	-	TRBV19	TRBJ2-7	-
CASSRELNTEAFF	TGCGCCAGCAGCCGAGAACTAAACACTGAAGCTTTCTTT	-	TRBV5-1	TRBJ1-1	once
CSSSPRGEAFF	TGTTCCAGCAGCCCTCGGGGTGAAGCTTTCTTT	-	TRBV7-9	TRBJ1-1	-
CASSTDSRNTIYF	TGTGCCAGTAGTACGGACAGTAGAAACACCATATATTTT	-	TRBV19	TRBJ1-3	-
CASSRGTDTQYF	TGTGCCAGCAGTCGGGGAACAGATACGCAGTATTTT	-	TRBV6-5	TRBJ2-3	-
CASSLGDTKAFF	TGTGCCAGCAGCCTAGGGGATACTAAAGCTTTCTTT	-	TRBV5-6	TRBJ1-1	-
CASSEWQGRNTEAFF	TGTGCCAGCAGTGAGTGGCAGGGCAGGAACACTGAAGCTTTCTTT	-	TRBV2	TRBJ1-1	-
CASSLAGAGGPAGELFF	TGTGCCAGCAGCTTGGCCGGAGCGGGGGGGCCGGCCGGGGAGCTGTTTTTT	TRBD2	TRBV5-4	TRBJ2-2	-
CASTAETAINQPQHF	TGTGCCAGTACCGCCGAGACAGCTATCAATCAGCCCCAGCATTTT	-	TRBV19	TRBJ1-5	few
CASSPQQGNTEAFF	TGCGCCAGCAGCCCACAACAGGGGAACACTGAAGCTTTCTTT	-	TRBV4-1	TRBJ1-1	-
CTSSQVTGGNYGYTF	TGCACCAGCAGCCAAGTTACAGGGGGCAACTATGGCTACACCTTC	-	TRBV1	TRBJ1-2	-
CASSLTGLAGPPNTQYF	TGTGCCAGCAGCTTAACGGGACTAGCGGGGCCTCCCAATACGCAGTATTTT	TRBD2	TRBV7-8	TRBJ2-3	-
CASRPTGVATNEKLFF	TGCGCCAGCAGACCTACAGGGGTTGCAACTAATGAAAAACTGTTTTTT	TRBD1	TRBV5-1	TRBJ1-4	-
CASSPFDTGNTEAFF	TGTGCCAGCTCACCTTTCGATACAGGGAACACTGAAGCTTTCTTT	-	TRBV18	TRBJ1-1	-